The source of this T cell receptor (beta chain) is a study of cytomegalovirus exposure and HLA in healthy donors. The study, taken as a whole, reports: TCR beta chains numbering roughly 150 were designated cytomegalovirus-associated. High specificity and sensitivity for cytomegalovirus status were reported for the classifier.

As to this clone: Its antigen is as yet unknown.

Generated by immunoSEQ multiplex PCR, the TCRdb table keeps only in-frame clones and is missing some. Among about 73,000 clones listed, about 93% were seen once. The clonotype originates from a woman aged 18-29 years in good health and CMV-seropositive. Sequencing was carried out using PBMCs.

CDR3 sequence reads: CASTRQGEQETQYF. CDR3 coding DNA: TGTGCCAGCACCCGACAGGGTGAGCAAGAGACCCAGTACTTC. This sequence joins TRBV5-4 and TRBJ2-5; 7 bases are shared with TRBD1. CDR3 length equals 14 residues. J lost 2 bases, V lost 6 bases, and 7 bases had no gene match. Germline V lookup: CDR1 SGHNT, CDR2 YYREEE (reference sequence).